This TCR beta chain comes out of a study of sequential checkpoint blockade in melanoma. Study-wide context: Patients were randomized 1:1 to nivolumab-then-ipilimumab or ipilimumab-then-nivolumab first-line. After both sequences, patients received maintenance nivolumab.

The protocol was immunoSEQ multiplex PCR, while the TCRdb copy is restricted to in-frame clones and leaves out a portion. This sample carries about 5,100 clones, about 71% of them seen once, and the ten largest clones take roughly half. The CDR3 has 13 amino acids. Deletions cut 4 bases from V and 4 bases from J, with 9 bases between. Germline lookup yields CDR1 MGHRA and CDR2 YSYEKL. Indicated treatment: randomized to nivolumab then ipilimumab (arm A) or the reverse (arm B). None of the patients previously received DNA-damaging chemotherapy. PBMC sorting kept live CD3+CD8+ cells without CD19 or CD56.

The chain has TRBV4-1 and TRBJ2-3; D gene ambiguous. The clonotype was recovered from a human patient with melanoma. Some clones in this sample may be carry-over from other donors' samples. Sequencing used CD8+ T cells sorted from blood (inferred from file names), obtained from a patient given nivolumab and ipilimumab in sequence. CDR3 sequence (DNA): TGCGCCAGCAGCCCTTCAGGATCAGATACGCAGTATTTT. Translation gives CASSPSGSDTQYF.